This TCR beta chain is from a study of blood T cell repertoires in COVID-19. Study at large: Both acute and convalescent COVID-19 samples were obtained from the United States, Italy and Spain. In each case, the material was cDNA or gDNA derived from T cells, B-cell-depleted T cells, or PBMCs.

Germline V gene lookup returns CDR1 LGHNA and CDR2 YSLEER. The CDR3 totals 17 residues. Trimming removed 4 bases at V and 5 bases at J, with 23 bases between. Original processing notes: It was from reference gene primer amplification that nucleated cell counts were estimated. Profiled with immunoSEQ multiplex PCR; TCRdb holds only in-frame clones, not every one. The D gene and trimming were derived from the DNA, and the V and J assignments and clone size from that table. The sample includes 84,000 or so clones, over 65% of them seen just once. The source is a human donor in a cohort sampled during active COVID-19. The chain carries TRBV4-3 and TRBJ2-5; the D gene is possibly TRBD2 (5 bases). Sample: peripheral blood. The CDR3 sequence: CASSPRGPGYEMETQYF. The CDR3 bases are TGCGCCAGCAGCCCCCGAGGTCCGGGATATGAGATGGAGACCCAGTACTTC.